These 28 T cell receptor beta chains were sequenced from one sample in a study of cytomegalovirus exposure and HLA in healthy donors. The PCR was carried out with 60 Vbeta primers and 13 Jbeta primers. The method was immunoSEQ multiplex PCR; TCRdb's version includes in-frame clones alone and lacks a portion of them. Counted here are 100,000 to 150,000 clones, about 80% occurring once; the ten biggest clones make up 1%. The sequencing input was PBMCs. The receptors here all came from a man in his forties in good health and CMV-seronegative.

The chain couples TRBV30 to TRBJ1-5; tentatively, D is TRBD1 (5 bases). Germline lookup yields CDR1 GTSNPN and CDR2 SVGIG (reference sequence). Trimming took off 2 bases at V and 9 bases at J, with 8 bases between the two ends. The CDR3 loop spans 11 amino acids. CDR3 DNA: TGTGCCTGGAGTAGGAGGGGGCCCCAGCATTTT. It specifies CAWSRRGPQHF.

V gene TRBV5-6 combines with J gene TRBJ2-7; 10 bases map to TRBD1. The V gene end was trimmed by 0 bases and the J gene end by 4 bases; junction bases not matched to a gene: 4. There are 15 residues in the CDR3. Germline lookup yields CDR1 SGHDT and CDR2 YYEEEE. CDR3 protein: CASSLGGTGDYEQYF. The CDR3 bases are TGTGCCAGCAGCTTGGGAGGGACAGGGGATTACGAGCAGTACTTC. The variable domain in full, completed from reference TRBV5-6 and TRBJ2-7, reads DAGVTQSPTHLIKTRGQQVTLRCSPKSGHDTVSWYQQALGQGPQFIFQYYEEEERQRGNFPDRFSGHQFPNYSSELNVNALLLGDSALYLCASSLGGTGDYEQYFGPGTRLTVT.

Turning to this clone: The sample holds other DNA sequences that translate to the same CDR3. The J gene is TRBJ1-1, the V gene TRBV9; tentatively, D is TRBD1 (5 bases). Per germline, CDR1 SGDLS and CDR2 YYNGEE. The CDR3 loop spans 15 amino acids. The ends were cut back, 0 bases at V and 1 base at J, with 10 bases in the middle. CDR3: CASSVAGGENTEAFF. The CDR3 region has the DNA TGTGCCAGCAGCGTAGCCGGGGGGGAGAACACTGAAGCTTTCTTT. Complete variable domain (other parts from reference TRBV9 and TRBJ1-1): DSGVTQTPKHLITATGQRVTLRCSPRSGDLSVYWYQQSLDQGLQFLIQYYNGEERAKGNILERFSAQQFPDLHSELNLSSLELGDSALYFCASSVAGGENTEAFFGQGTRLTVV.

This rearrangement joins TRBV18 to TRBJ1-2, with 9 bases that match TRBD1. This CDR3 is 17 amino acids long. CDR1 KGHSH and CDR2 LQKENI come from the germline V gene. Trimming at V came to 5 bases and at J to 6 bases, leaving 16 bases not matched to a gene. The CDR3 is CASSEQGADTESHGYTF. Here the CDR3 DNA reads TGTGCCAGCTCAGAACAGGGGGCCGATACCGAATCCCATGGCTACACCTTC.

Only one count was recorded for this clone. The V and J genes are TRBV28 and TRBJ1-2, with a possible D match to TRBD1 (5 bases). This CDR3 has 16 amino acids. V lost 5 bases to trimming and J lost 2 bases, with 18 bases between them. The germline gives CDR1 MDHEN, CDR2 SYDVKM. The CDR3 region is CASSLGGRDGNYGYTF. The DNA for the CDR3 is TGTGCCAGCAGTCTTGGGGGGAGGGACGGAAACTATGGCTACACCTTC.

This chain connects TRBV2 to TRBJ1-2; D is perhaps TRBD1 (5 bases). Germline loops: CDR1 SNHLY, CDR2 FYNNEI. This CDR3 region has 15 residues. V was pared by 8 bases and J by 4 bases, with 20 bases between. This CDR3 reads CASGRGRPSPYGYTF. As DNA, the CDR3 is TGTGCCAGCGGGCGGGGACGGCCTTCTCCCTATGGCTACACCTTC.

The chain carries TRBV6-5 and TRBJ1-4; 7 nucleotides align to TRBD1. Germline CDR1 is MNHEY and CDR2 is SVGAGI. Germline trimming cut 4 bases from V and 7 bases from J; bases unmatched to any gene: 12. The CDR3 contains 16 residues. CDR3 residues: CASSSSYGTAGEKLFF. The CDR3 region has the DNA TGTGCCAGCAGTTCAAGTTACGGGACAGCAGGTGAAAAACTGTTTTTT.

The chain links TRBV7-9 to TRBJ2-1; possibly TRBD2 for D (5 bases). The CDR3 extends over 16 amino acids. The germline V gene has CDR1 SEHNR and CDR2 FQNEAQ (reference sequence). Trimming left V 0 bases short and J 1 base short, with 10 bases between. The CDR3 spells CASSLAHGGSYNEQFF. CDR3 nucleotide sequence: TGTGCCAGCAGCTTAGCACATGGAGGATCCTACAATGAGCAGTTCTTC. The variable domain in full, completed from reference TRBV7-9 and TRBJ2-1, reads DTGVSQNPRHKITKRGQNVTFRCDPISEHNRLYWYRQTLGQGPEFLTYFQNEAQLEKSRLLSDRFSAERPKGSFSTLEIQRTEQGDSAMYLCASSLAHGGSYNEQFFGPGTRLTVL.

CDR3 bases: TGTGCCAGCAGACTAGCGGGAGGGCTGTCCCAAGAGACCCAGTACTTC. It encodes CASRLAGGLSQETQYF. The genes are TRBV27 and TRBJ2-5, with 13 bases lining up with TRBD2. CDR3 length: 16 amino acids. V shed 6 bases, J shed 1 base, and the junction held 5 bases outside the gene matches. Germline V lookup: CDR1 MNHEY, CDR2 SMNVEV (reference sequence).

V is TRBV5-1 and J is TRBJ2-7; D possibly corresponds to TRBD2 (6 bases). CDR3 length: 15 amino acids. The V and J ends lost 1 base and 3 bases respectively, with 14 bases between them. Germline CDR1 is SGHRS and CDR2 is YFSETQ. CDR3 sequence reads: CASSLSGTERYEQYF. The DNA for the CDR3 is TGCGCCAGCAGCTTGTCCGGGACTGAACGCTACGAGCAGTACTTC.

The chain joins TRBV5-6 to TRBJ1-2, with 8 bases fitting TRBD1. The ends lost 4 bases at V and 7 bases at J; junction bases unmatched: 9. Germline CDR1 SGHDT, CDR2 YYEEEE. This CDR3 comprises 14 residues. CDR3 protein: CASSPTDRVAGYTF. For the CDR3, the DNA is TGTGCCAGCAGCCCCACGGACAGGGTTGCTGGCTACACCTTC.

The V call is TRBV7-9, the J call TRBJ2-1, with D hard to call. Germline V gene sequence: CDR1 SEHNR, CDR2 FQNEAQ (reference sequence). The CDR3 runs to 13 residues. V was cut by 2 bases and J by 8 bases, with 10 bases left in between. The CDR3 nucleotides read TGTGCCAGCAGCTTAAATAGCTTCCATGAGCAGTTCTTC. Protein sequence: CASSLNSFHEQFF.

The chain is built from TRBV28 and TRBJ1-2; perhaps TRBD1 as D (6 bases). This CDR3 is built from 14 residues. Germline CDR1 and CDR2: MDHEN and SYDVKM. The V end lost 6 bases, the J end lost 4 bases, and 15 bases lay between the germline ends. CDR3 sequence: CASRNREGSYGYTF. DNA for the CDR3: TGTGCCAGCAGAAACAGGGAGGGTAGCTATGGCTACACCTTC.

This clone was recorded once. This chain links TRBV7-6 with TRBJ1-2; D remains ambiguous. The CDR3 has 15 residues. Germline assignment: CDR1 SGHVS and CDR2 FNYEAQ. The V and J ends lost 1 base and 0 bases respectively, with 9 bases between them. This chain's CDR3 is CASSLGGPANYGYTF. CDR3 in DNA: TGTGCCAGCAGCTTAGGAGGTCCAGCTAACTATGGCTACACCTTC. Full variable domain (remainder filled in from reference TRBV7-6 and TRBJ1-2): GAGVSQSPRYKVTKRGQDVALRCDPISGHVSLYWYRQALGQGPEFLTYFNYEAQQDKSGLPNDRFSAERPEGSISTLTIQRTEQRDSAMYRCASSLGGPANYGYTFGSGTRLTVV.

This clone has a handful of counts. In DNA form, the CDR3 reads TGTGCCAGCAGGACTAGCGCCAGCTCCTACAATGAGCAGTTCTTC. It yields the protein CASRTSASSYNEQFF. This chain connects TRBV2 to TRBJ2-1; TRBD2 aligns across 8 bases. Germline V gives CDR1 SNHLY, CDR2 FYNNEI. The CDR3 covers 15 residues. V gave up 6 bases and J gave up 0 bases; unmatched junction bases: 4. Supplemented by reference TRBV2 and TRBJ2-1, the full variable domain reads EPEVTQTPSHQVTQMGQEVILRCVPISNHLYFYWYRQILGQKVEFLVSFYNNEISEKSEIFDDQFSVERPDGSNFTLKIRSTKLEDSAMYFCASRTSASSYNEQFFGPGTRLTVL.

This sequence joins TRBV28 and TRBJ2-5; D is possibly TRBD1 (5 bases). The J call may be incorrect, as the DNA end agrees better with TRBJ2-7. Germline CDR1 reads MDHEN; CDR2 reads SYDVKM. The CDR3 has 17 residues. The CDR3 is CASSLSAGSIRSYEQYF. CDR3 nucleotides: TGTGCCAGCAGTTTATCTGCAGGGTCAATCCGCTCCTACGAGCAGTACTTC.

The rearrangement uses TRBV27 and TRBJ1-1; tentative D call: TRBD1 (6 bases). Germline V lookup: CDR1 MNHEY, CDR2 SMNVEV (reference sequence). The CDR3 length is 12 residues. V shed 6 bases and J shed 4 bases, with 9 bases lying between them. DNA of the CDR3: TGTGCCAGCAGGGGGGCCGGCACTGAAGCTTTCTTT. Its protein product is CASRGAGTEAFF.

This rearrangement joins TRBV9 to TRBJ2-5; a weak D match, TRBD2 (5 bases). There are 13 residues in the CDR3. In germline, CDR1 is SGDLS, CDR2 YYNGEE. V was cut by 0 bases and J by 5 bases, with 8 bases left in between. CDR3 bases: TGTGCCAGCAGCGTAGTTAGCGCGGAGACCCAGTACTTC. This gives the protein CASSVVSAETQYF. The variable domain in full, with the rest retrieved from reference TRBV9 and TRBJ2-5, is DSGVTQTPKHLITATGQRVTLRCSPRSGDLSVYWYQQSLDQGLQFLIQYYNGEERAKGNILERFSAQQFPDLHSELNLSSLELGDSALYFCASSVVSAETQYFGPGTRLLVL.

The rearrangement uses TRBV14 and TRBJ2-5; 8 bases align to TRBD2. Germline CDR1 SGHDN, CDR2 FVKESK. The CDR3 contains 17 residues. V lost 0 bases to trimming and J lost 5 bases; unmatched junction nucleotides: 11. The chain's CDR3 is CASSQDYGTRFVETQYF. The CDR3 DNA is TGTGCCAGCAGCCAAGATTACGGGACTAGGTTTGTGGAGACCCAGTACTTC.

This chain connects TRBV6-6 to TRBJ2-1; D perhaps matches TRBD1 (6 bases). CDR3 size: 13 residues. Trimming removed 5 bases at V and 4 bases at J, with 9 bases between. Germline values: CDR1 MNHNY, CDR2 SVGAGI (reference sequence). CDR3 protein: CASSPTGYNEQFF. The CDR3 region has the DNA TGTGCCAGCAGTCCGACAGGTTACAATGAGCAGTTCTTC.

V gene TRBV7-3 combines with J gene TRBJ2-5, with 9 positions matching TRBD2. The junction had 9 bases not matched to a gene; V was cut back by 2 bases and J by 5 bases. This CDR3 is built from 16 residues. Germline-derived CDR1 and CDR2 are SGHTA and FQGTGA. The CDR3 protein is CASSLGYSGRGETQYF. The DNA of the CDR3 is TGTGCCAGCAGCTTAGGGTATAGCGGGAGAGGTGAGACCCAGTACTTC.

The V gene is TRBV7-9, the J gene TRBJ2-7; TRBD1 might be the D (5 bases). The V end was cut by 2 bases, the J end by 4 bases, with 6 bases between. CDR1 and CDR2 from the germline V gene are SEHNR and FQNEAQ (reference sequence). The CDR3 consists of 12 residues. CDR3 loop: CASSLSGYEQYF. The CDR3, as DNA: TGTGCCAGCAGCTTATCAGGGTACGAGCAGTACTTC. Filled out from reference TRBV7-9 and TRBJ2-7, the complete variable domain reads DTGVSQNPRHKITKRGQNVTFRCDPISEHNRLYWYRQTLGQGPEFLTYFQNEAQLEKSRLLSDRFSAERPKGSFSTLEIQRTEQGDSAMYLCASSLSGYEQYFGPGTRLTVT.

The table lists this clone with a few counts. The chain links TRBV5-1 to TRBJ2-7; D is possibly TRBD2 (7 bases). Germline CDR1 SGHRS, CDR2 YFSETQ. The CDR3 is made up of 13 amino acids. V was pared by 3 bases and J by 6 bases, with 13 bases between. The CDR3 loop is CASSSRGGGEQYF. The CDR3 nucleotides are TGCGCCAGCAGCTCCAGGGGAGGGGGCGAGCAGTACTTC.

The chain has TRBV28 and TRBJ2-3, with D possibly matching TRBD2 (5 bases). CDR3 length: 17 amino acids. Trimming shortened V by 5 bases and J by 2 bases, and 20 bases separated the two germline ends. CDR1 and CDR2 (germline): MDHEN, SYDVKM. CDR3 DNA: TGTGCCAGCAGTCCTGCGGGCCACGTCGGTGACACAGATACGCAGTATTTT. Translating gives CASSPAGHVGDTDTQYF.

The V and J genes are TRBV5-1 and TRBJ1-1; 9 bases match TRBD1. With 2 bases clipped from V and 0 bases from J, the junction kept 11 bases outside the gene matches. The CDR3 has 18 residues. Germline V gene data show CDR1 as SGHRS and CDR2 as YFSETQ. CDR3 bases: TGCGCCAGCAGCTTCTACGACCGGACAGGGGATTTGAACACTGAAGCTTTCTTT. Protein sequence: CASSFYDRTGDLNTEAFF.

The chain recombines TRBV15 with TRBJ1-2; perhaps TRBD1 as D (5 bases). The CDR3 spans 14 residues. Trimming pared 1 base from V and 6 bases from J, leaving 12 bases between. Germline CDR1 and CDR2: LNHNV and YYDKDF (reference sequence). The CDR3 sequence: CATSRGEGADGYTF. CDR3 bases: TGTGCCACCAGCAGAGGGGAAGGGGCAGATGGCTACACCTTC.

In DNA, the CDR3 is TGCGCCAGCAGCCATCAACAGGGTTCTGGAAACACCATATATTTT. Protein product: CASSHQQGSGNTIYF. The chain links TRBV4-1 to TRBJ1-3; perhaps TRBD1 as D (6 bases). CDR3 length equals 15 residues. Trimming took off 3 bases at V and 1 base at J, with 10 bases between the two ends. From germline, CDR1 is MGHRA and CDR2 YSYEKL.

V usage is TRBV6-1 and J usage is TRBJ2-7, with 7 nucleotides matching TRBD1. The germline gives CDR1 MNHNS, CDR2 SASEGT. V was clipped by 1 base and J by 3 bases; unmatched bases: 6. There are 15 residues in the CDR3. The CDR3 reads CASSEEGQSYYEQYF. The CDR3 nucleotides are TGTGCCAGCAGTGAAGAGGGACAGTCCTACTACGAGCAGTACTTC.